What follows are 26 T cell receptor beta chains derived from one specimen sequenced in a study of identical twins. TCRdb analysed the 5' RACE reads with MiXCR anew, one entry per CDR3 protein. The sample consists of some 690,000 distinct CDR3 sequences, approximately 21% of them appearing once. The data were also submitted as part of a second study, on T cells expressing NK-cell markers.

Sample: PBMCs. These TCRs come from a woman under 30 in good health.

This clonotype came up a few times. The CDR3 is CASSRVGTYGYTF. CDR3 nucleotides: TGTGCCAGCAGCCGGGTAGGGACTTATGGCTACACCTTC. This chain connects TRBV4-2 to TRBJ1-2; D perhaps matches TRBD1 (5 bases). The germline V and J ends were trimmed by 4 bases and 5 bases, with 11 bases remaining between them. The germline gives CDR1 LGHNA, CDR2 YNFKEQ. CDR3 length: 13 residues.

V is TRBV6-1 and J is TRBJ2-2; maybe TRBD1 (6 bases). Trimming took 7 bases from V and 3 from J, leaving 12 bases between them. There are 14 residues in the CDR3. Germline-derived CDR1 and CDR2 are MNHNS and SASEGT. The CDR3 bases are TGTGCCAGCAAACAGGGTTGGGACACCGGGGAGCTGTTTTTT. Amino acids: CASKQGWDTGELFF.

This clonotype was seen only a few times. The chain combines TRBV12-3 or TRBV12-4 with TRBJ2-1, with D perhaps assigned TRBD1 or TRBD2 (5 bases each). The ends were cut back, 7 bases at V and 4 bases at J, with 14 bases in the middle. This CDR3 is 14 amino acids long. CDR3 residues: CASTWDGIYNEQFF. The CDR3, as DNA: TGTGCCAGCACCTGGGACGGCATTTACAATGAGCAGTTCTTC.

This clonotype showed up just a few times. The chain has TRBV12-3 or TRBV12-4 and TRBJ2-7, with TRBD2 as a possible D gene (6 bases). V lost 8 bases, J lost 3 bases, and 14 bases lay in between. The CDR3 is made up of 13 amino acids. The CDR3 coding sequence is TGTGCCAGCCGCCCCTCAGCGGGCTACGAGCAGTACTTC. Amino acids: CASRPSAGYEQYF.

This clonotype was seen many times. The V call is TRBV6-5, the J call TRBJ2-1; D is perhaps TRBD2 (6 bases). V lost 2 bases and J lost 0, with 8 bases in between. This CDR3 is 15 amino acids long. Germline assignment: CDR1 MNHEY and CDR2 SVGAGI. DNA of the CDR3: TGTGCCAGCAGTTACGCGGGGAGCTCCTACAATGAGCAGTTCTTC. Its protein is CASSYAGSSYNEQFF.

This clonotype was observed a handful of times. The CDR3 bases are TGTGCCACTTGCCCCGGGACAACTAGCACAGATACGCAGTATTTT. It codes for CATCPGTTSTDTQYF. The chain has TRBV6-2 or TRBV6-3 and TRBJ2-3; a weak D match, TRBD1 (6 bases). The CDR3 extends over 15 amino acids. V was trimmed by 10 bases and J by 0 bases, leaving 17 bases between them. Germline lookup yields CDR1 MNHEY and CDR2 SVGEGT.

This clonotype was seen many times. V is TRBV7-2 and J is TRBJ1-5; the D is unclear. Per the germline V gene, CDR1 is SGHTA and CDR2 is FQGNSA. The CDR3 totals 13 residues. V dropped 5 bases and J dropped 0 bases, with 5 bases sitting between them. The CDR3 is CASSPNSNQPQHF. The CDR3 DNA is TGTGCCAGCAGCCCGAATAGCAATCAGCCCCAGCATTTT.

This clonotype was seen a handful of times. For the CDR3, the DNA is TGCAGTGCTGAAGGACACCTGAGGCTAGCGGGGCTACTCACAGATACGCAGTATTTT. Translation gives CSAEGHLRLAGLLTDTQYF. This chain links TRBV20-1 with TRBJ2-3; TRBD2 matches at 9 bases. The length of the CDR3 is 19 residues. V trimming: 5 bases; J trimming: 2 bases; junction bases outside the gene matches: 20. The V gene's germline CDR1 is DFQATT and CDR2 SNEGSKA (reference sequence).

This clonotype was observed a handful of times. The rearrangement uses TRBV20-1 and TRBJ2-2; 9 bases map to TRBD1. The germline V gene encodes CDR1 DFQATT and CDR2 SNEGSKA (reference sequence). V lost 5 bases, J lost 6 bases, and 10 bases stayed unmatched. This CDR3 has 15 amino acids. The CDR3 coding sequence is TGCAGTGCTGTGGGGGGACAGGGTTTCCCCGGGGAGCTGTTTTTT. Its translation: CSAVGGQGFPGELFF.

The genes are TRBV7-2 and TRBJ2-1; 10 positions agree with TRBD2. Germline CDR1 and CDR2: SGHTA and FQGNSA. The CDR3 runs to 15 residues. V was pared by 2 bases and J by 9 bases, with 7 bases of the junction left unmatched. The CDR3 protein is CASSLRTSGGFEQFF. In nucleotides, the CDR3 is TGTGCCAGCAGCTTAAGGACTAGCGGAGGGTTTGAGCAGTTCTTC.

The gene calls are TRBV6-1 and TRBJ2-4; D possibly corresponds to TRBD1 (6 bases). V shed 6 bases and J shed 5 bases, with 17 bases lying between them. The CDR3 sequence is 15 residues long. The germline V gene encodes CDR1 MNHNS and CDR2 SASEGT. The CDR3 spells CASRGHRDGENIQYF. The CDR3 DNA sequence: TGTGCCAGCAGGGGTCACAGGGACGGGGAAAACATTCAGTACTTC.

This clonotype occurred many times. CDR3: CASTLDRDSYNEQFF. CDR3 sequence (DNA): TGTGCCAGCACCTTGGACAGGGACTCCTACAATGAGCAGTTCTTC. The V gene is TRBV12-3 or TRBV12-4, the J gene TRBJ2-1, with 8 bases matching TRBD1. Trimming removed 7 bases from V and 0 bases from J; junction bases left unmatched: 5. The CDR3 is 15 amino acids.

The gene calls are TRBV6-1 and TRBJ1-1; a possible D gene is TRBD1 (6 bases). Trimming took off 7 bases at V and 5 bases at J, with 14 bases between the two ends. From germline, CDR1 is MNHNS and CDR2 SASEGT. CDR3 length: 13 amino acids. CDR3 sequence reads: CASTRGGRTEAFF. The CDR3 nucleotides read TGTGCCAGCACCAGGGGTGGACGTACTGAAGCTTTCTTT.

This clonotype came up many times. The chain couples TRBV6-5 to TRBJ2-1; either TRBD1 or TRBD2 may fit D (5 bases each). This CDR3 comprises 16 residues. From germline, CDR1 is MNHEY and CDR2 SVGAGI. With 0 bases removed from V and 9 bases from J, the gap between germline ends came to 18 bases. CDR3 amino acids: CASSYSTSSGTGEQFF. In nucleotides, the CDR3 is TGTGCCAGCAGTTACTCTACTAGTTCTGGGACGGGTGAGCAGTTCTTC.

There are a few counts of this clonotype. The chain recombines TRBV20-1 with TRBJ2-3; D possibly corresponds to TRBD1 (5 bases). Deletions cut 3 bases from V and 4 bases from J, with 17 bases between. CDR1 is DFQATT and CDR2 is SNEGSKA in the germline V gene (reference sequence). The CDR3 sequence is 15 residues long. CDR3 sequence reads: CSARDILWGADTQYF. DNA of the CDR3: TGCAGTGCTAGGGACATCCTCTGGGGCGCAGATACGCAGTATTTT.

The chain carries TRBV20-1 and TRBJ2-1; TRBD2 aligns across 7 bases. CDR1 is DFQATT and CDR2 is SNEGSKA in the germline V gene (reference sequence). The CDR3 sequence is 14 residues long. The trim removed 6 bases at V and 4 bases at J, leaving 9 bases unmatched. DNA for the CDR3: TGCAGTGCCTTGGGGCGGGGAGGGTACAATGAGCAGTTCTTC. Translated: CSALGRGGYNEQFF.

In DNA form, the CDR3 reads TGTGCCAGCAGTTGGGGGACAGGGGGGGACGAGCAGTACTTC. This translates into CASSWGTGGDEQYF. This chain links TRBV12-3 or TRBV12-4 with TRBJ2-7; 11 nucleotides align to TRBD1. Trimming cost V 4 bases and J 5 bases; bases outside gene matches: 4. CDR3 length equals 14 residues.

This clonotype was picked up many times. The rearrangement uses TRBV5-1 and TRBJ1-3, with D hard to call. V lost 4 bases and J lost 0, with 11 bases in between. The CDR3 totals 15 residues. Germline CDR1 reads SGHRS; CDR2 reads YFSETQ. This CDR3 reads CASSGGGLSGNTIYF. The CDR3 DNA reads TGCGCCAGCAGCGGCGGAGGACTCTCTGGAAACACCATATATTTT.

The CDR3 coding sequence is TGCGCCAGCAAGTCACAGGGCAGGGCTGGGGCCAACGTCCTGACTTTC. It is translated as CASKSQGRAGANVLTF. The chain recombines TRBV5-1 with TRBJ2-6; possibly TRBD1 for D (6 bases). The germline V and J ends were trimmed by 6 bases and 2 bases, with 15 bases remaining between them. Germline V gives CDR1 SGHRS, CDR2 YFSETQ. The CDR3 is 16 residues long.

This clonotype has just a few counts. The rearrangement links TRBV11-2 to TRBJ1-1; D is possibly TRBD1 (6 bases). Trimming took off 1 base at V and 3 bases at J, with 21 bases between the two ends. Germline V gene data show CDR1 as SGHAT and CDR2 as FQNNGV. The length of the CDR3 is 18 residues. CDR3 protein: CASSLVGQVLQGDTEAFF. The CDR3, as DNA: TGTGCCAGCAGCTTAGTGGGACAAGTTCTACAAGGGGACACTGAAGCTTTCTTT.

The chain uses TRBV12-3 or TRBV12-4 and TRBJ2-5, with D hard to call. The CDR3 is 14 residues long. Trimming shortened V by 3 bases and J by 5 bases, and 13 bases separated the two germline ends. Here the CDR3 reads CASSFVNAAETQYF. CDR3 nucleotides: TGTGCCAGCAGTTTCGTAAACGCCGCCGAGACCCAGTACTTC.

In its sample, this clonotype was seen a few times. This chain connects TRBV12-3 or TRBV12-4 to TRBJ2-7, with D hard to call. The CDR3 has 14 amino acids. Trimming stripped 5 bases from V and 1 base from J, with 12 bases between. CDR3 protein: CASSPPGFSYEQYF. The CDR3 DNA follows: TGTGCCAGCAGTCCGCCGGGTTTTTCCTACGAGCAGTACTTC.

This rearrangement joins TRBV5-1 to TRBJ2-3; D tentatively fits TRBD1 or TRBD2 (5 bases each). The CDR3 runs to 15 residues. CDR1 SGHRS and CDR2 YFSETQ come from the germline V gene. The V and J ends lost 4 bases and 1 base respectively, with 13 bases between them. The CDR3 sequence: CASSPGRIGTDTQYF. In DNA form, the CDR3 reads TGCGCCAGCAGCCCGGGACGAATCGGCACAGATACGCAGTATTTT.

The chain uses TRBV5-1 and TRBJ2-4; D not resolved. The CDR3 has 14 amino acids. Germline V gene lookup returns CDR1 SGHRS and CDR2 YFSETQ. V was trimmed by 1 base and J by 0 bases, leaving 5 bases between them. The CDR3 DNA reads TGCGCCAGCAGCTTGTTGGTAGCCAAAAACATTCAGTACTTC. Its protein product is CASSLLVAKNIQYF.

This clonotype was observed at least ten times. An end of the junction does not agree with germline; a read error may underlie this. This chain uses TRBV10-3 with TRBJ2-7; 11 nucleotides match TRBD2. Germline lookup yields CDR1 ENHRY and CDR2 SYGVKD. The CDR3 is 13 residues long. For the CDR3, the DNA is TGTGCCATCAGTGAGTCGAGAGGGACTAGCGGTCTCTTC. Protein: CAISESRGTSGLF.

This clonotype was found a few times. The chain is built from TRBV10-3 and TRBJ2-7; 9 positions agree with TRBD1. From germline, CDR1 is ENHRY and CDR2 SYGVKD. CDR3 size: 17 residues. After removal of 6 bases from V and 5 bases from J, the junction contained 17 bases not matched to a gene. The CDR3 DNA reads as TGTGCCATCAGAGAACCTAACAGCGGGACAGGGAGGGACGAGCAGTACTTC. Protein: CAIREPNSGTGRDEQYF.